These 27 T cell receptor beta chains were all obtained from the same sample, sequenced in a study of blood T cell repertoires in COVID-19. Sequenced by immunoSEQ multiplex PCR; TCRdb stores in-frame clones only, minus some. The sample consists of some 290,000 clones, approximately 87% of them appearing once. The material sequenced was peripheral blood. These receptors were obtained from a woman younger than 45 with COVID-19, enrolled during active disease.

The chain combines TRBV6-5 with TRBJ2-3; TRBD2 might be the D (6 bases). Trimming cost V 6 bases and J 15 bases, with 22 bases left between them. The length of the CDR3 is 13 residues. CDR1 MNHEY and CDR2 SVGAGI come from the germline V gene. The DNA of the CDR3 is TGTGCCAGCAGCCCCACCCGACTAGGGATCTCTTATTTT. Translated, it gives CASSPTRLGISYF.

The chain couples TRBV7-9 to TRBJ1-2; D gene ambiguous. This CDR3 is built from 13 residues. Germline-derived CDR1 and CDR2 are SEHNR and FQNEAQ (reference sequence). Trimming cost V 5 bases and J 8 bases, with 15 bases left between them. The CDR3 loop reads CASSTAGLSGYTF. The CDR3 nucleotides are TGTGCCAGCAGCACTGCGGGCCTCTCGGGCTACACCTTC.

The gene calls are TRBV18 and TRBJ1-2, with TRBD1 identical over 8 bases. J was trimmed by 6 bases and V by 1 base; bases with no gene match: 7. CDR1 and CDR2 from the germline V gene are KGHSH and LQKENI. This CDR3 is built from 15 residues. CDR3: CASSPLSPGGDGYTF. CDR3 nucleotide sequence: TGTGCCAGCTCACCACTCAGTCCAGGGGGCGATGGCTACACCTTC.

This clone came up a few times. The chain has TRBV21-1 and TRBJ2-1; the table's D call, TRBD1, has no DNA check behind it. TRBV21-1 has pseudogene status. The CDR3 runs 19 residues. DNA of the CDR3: TGTGCCAGCAGCAGGTTAAAAGGCGACAGGGCTCCCCCCTACAATGAGCAGTTCTTC. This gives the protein CASSRLKGDRAPPYNEQFF.

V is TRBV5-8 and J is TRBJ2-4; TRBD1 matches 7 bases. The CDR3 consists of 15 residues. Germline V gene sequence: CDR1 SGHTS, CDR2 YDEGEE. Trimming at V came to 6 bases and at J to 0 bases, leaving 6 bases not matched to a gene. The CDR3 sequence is CASTQGQLAKNIQYF. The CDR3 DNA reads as TGTGCCAGCACCCAGGGACAGCTAGCCAAAAACATTCAGTACTTC.

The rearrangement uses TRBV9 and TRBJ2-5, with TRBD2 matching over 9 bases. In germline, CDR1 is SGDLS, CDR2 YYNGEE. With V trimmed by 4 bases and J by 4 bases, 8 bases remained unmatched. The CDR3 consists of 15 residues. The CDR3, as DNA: TGTGCCAGCAGCCCCCGAAGCGGGGGGCTAGAGACCCAGTACTTC. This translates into CASSPRSGGLETQYF. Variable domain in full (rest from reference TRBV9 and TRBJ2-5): DSGVTQTPKHLITATGQRVTLRCSPRSGDLSVYWYQQSLDQGLQFLIQYYNGEERAKGNILERFSAQQFPDLHSELNLSSLELGDSALYFCASSPRSGGLETQYFGPGTRLLVL.

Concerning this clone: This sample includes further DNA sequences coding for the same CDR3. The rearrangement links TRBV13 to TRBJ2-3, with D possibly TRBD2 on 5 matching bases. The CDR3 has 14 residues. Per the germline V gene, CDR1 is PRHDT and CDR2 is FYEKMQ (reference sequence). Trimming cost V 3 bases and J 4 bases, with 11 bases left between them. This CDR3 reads CASSFGGRSDTQYF. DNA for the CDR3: TGTGCCAGCAGCTTTGGAGGTCGCTCAGATACGCAGTATTTT.

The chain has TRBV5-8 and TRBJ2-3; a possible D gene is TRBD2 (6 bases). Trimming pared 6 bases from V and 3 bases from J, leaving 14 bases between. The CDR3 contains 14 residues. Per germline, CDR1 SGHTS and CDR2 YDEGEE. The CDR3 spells CASTRWGDTDTQYF. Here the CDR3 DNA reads TGTGCCAGCACCCGTTGGGGGGATACAGATACGCAGTATTTT.

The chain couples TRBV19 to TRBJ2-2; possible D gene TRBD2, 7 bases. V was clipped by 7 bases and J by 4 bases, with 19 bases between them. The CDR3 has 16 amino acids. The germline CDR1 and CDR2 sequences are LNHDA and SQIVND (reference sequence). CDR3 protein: CASKEDRGAGTGELFF. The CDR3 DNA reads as TGTGCCAGTAAGGAGGACCGGGGGGCCGGCACCGGGGAGCTGTTTTTT.

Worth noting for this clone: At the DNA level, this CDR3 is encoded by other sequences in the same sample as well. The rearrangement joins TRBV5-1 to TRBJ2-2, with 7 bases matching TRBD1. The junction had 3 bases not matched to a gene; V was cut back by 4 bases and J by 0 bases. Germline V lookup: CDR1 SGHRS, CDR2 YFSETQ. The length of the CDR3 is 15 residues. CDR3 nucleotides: TGCGCCAGCAGCCCCGGGACAGCGAACACCGGGGAGCTGTTTTTT. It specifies CASSPGTANTGELFF.

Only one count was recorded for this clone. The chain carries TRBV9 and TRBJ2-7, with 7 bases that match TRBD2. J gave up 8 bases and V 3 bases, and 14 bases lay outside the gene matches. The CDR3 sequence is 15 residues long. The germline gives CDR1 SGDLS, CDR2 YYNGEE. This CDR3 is CASSAFGGTEEQQYF. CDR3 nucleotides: TGTGCCAGCAGCGCTTTCGGGGGGACCGAGGAGCAGCAGTACTTC.

The CDR3 region is CASSGASGVGPTDTQYF. Here the CDR3 DNA reads TGTGCCAGCAGCGGCGCTAGCGGGGTCGGGCCCACAGATACGCAGTATTTT. The rearrangement links TRBV5-4 to TRBJ2-3; 9 nucleotides align to TRBD2. CDR1 is SGHNT, CDR2 YYREEE, per germline (reference sequence). The CDR3 consists of 17 residues. Unmatched junction bases numbered 11, after V lost 4 bases and J lost 2 bases.

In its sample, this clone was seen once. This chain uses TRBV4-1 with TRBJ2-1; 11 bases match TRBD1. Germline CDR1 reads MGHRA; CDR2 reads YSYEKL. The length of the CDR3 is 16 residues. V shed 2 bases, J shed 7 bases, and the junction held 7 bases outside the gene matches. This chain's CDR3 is CASSQQGTGGRNEQFF. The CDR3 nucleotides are TGCGCCAGCAGCCAACAAGGGACAGGGGGTCGAAATGAGCAGTTCTTC.

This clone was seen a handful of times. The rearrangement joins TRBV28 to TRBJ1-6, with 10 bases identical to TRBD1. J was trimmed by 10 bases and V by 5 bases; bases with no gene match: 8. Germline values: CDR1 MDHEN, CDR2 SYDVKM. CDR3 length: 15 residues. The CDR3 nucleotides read TGTGCCAGCAGTCTGCAGACAGGGGGCGCGTCACCCCTCCACTTT. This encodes CASSLQTGGASPLHF.

CDR3 in DNA: TGTGCCAGCAGCCGCCAAGACAGGGGGGCTTATGGCTACACCTTC. Protein sequence: CASSRQDRGAYGYTF. The V gene is TRBV3-1 (or the pseudogene TRBV3-2), the J gene TRBJ1-2; 9 bases fit TRBD1. The CDR3 has 15 amino acids. Germline V gives CDR1 LGHDT, CDR2 YNNKEL (reference sequence). V shed 4 bases and J 5 bases; nucleotides not matched to a gene: 8.

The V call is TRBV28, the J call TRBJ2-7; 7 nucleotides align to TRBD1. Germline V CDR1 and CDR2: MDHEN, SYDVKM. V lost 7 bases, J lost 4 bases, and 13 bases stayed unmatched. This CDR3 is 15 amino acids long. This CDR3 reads CASNIRSATGYEQYF. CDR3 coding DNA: TGTGCCAGCAATATTCGGTCGGCGACAGGGTACGAGCAGTACTTC.

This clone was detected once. CDR3 sequence (DNA): TGTGCCAGCTCGACGGGTCTAGCTAACTATGGCTACACCTTC. It specifies CASSTGLANYGYTF. This chain links TRBV5-5 with TRBJ1-2; D is unclear. The CDR3 runs to 14 residues. CDR1 and CDR2 from the germline V gene are SGHKS and YYEKEE (reference sequence). V was shortened by 7 bases and J by 0 bases, with 13 bases between the two germline ends. The full variable domain, its missing parts supplied by reference TRBV5-5 and TRBJ1-2, is DAGVTQSPTHLIKTRGQQVTLRCSPISGHKSVSWYQQVLGQGPQFIFQYYEKEERGRGNFPDRFSARQFPNYSSELNVNALLLGDSALYLCASSTGLANYGYTFGSGTRLTVV.

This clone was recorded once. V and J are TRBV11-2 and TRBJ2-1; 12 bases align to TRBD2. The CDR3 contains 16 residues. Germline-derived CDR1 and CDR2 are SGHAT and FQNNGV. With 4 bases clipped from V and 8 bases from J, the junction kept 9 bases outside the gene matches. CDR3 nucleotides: TGTGCCAGCAGCTCCCGACTAGCGGGGGAATTTTATGAGCAGTTCTTC. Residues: CASSSRLAGEFYEQFF. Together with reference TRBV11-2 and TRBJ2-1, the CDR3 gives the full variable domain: EAGVAQSPRYKIIEKRQSVAFWCNPISGHATLYWYQQILGQGPKLLIQFQNNGVVDDSQLPKDRFSAERLKGVDSTLKIQPAKLEDSAVYLCASSSRLAGEFYEQFFGPGTRLTVL.

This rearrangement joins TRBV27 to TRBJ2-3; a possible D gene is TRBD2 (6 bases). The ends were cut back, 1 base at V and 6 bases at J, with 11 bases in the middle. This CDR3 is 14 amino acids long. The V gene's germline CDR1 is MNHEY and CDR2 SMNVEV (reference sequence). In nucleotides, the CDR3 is TGTGCCAGCAGTTTATTTGTCCGGGGGGATACGCAGTATTTT. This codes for CASSLFVRGDTQYF.

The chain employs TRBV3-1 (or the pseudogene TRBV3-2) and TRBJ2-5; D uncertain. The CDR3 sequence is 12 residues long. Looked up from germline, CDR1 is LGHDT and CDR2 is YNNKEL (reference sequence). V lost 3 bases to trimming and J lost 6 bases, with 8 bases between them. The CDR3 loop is CASSHFEKTQYF. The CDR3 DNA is TGTGCCAGCAGCCATTTTGAGAAGACCCAGTACTTC.

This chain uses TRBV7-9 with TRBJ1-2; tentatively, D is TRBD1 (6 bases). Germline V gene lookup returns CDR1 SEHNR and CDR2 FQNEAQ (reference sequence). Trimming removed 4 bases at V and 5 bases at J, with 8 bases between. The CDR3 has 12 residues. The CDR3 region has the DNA TGTGCCAGCAGCTCGGACAGATATGGCTACACCTTC. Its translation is CASSSDRYGYTF.

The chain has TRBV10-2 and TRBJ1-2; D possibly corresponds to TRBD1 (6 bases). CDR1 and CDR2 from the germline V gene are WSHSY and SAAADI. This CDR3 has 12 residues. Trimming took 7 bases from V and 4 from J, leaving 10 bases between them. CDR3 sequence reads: CASKDRIYGYTF. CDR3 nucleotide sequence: TGCGCCAGCAAGGACAGAATCTATGGCTACACCTTC.

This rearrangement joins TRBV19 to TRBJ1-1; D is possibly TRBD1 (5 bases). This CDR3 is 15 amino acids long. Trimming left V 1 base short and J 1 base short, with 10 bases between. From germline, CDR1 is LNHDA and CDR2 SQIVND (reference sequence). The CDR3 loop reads CASSIGGTANTEAFF. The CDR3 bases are TGTGCCAGTAGTATAGGAGGGACTGCGAACACTGAAGCTTTCTTT.

The chain's CDR3 is CASSVGGGYSYEQYF. The DNA of the CDR3 is TGTGCCAGTAGTGTTGGCGGGGGGTACTCCTACGAGCAGTACTTC. The chain recombines TRBV19 with TRBJ2-7; 8 positions agree with TRBD2. The CDR3 runs 15 residues. Germline lookup yields CDR1 LNHDA and CDR2 SQIVND (reference sequence). J gave up 0 bases and V 5 bases, and 6 bases lay outside the gene matches.

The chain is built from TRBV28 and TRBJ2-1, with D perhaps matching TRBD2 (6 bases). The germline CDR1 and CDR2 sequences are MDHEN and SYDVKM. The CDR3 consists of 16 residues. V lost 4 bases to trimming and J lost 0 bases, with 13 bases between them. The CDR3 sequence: CASSYNAGSSYNEQFF. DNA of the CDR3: TGTGCCAGCAGTTACAACGCGGGGAGCTCCTACAATGAGCAGTTCTTC.

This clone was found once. The CDR3 DNA sequence: TGTGCCAGCAGTTACTCGGGCAGGGGGCCTGAAAAACTGTTTTTT. It encodes CASSYSGRGPEKLFF. The chain is built from TRBV6-6 and TRBJ1-4, with 8 nucleotides matching TRBD1. The germline CDR1 and CDR2 sequences are MNHNY and SVGAGI (reference sequence). This CDR3 has 15 amino acids. The ends lost 0 bases at V and 7 bases at J; junction bases unmatched: 4.

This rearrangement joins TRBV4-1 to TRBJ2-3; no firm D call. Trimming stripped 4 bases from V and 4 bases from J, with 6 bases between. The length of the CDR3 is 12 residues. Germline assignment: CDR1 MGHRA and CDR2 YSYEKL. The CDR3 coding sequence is TGCGCCAGCAGCCGGCCAGCAGATACGCAGTATTTT. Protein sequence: CASSRPADTQYF.